These 19 T cell receptor beta chains were sequenced from one sample in a study of T cells in Graves' hyperthyroidism and ophthalmopathy. From RNA transcripts, TCR beta CDR3 regions were amplified. The TCR CDR3 was amplified in a first-round RT-PCR using the HTBI primer set. MiXCR was run by TCRdb on the multiplex PCR reads, yielding one entry per CDR3 protein. This sample has about 210,000 distinct CDR3 sequences; 17% occur once, and the top ten carry under 65%. Source material: blood. These TCRs come from a man aged 50 to 59 with Graves' hyperthyroidism.

V and J are TRBV5-8 and TRBJ1-4; a weak D match, TRBD1 (5 bases). Trimming took off 4 bases at V and 7 bases at J, with 8 bases between the two ends. The germline CDR1 and CDR2 sequences are SGHTS and YDEGEE. The CDR3 runs 12 residues. CDR3 in DNA: TGTGCCAGCAGCCGGGACGGTGAAAAACTGTTTTTT. Protein sequence: CASSRDGEKLFF.

This clonotype showed up many times. V and J are TRBV28 and TRBJ2-7; 9 bases fit TRBD1. CDR1 and CDR2 from the germline V gene are MDHEN and SYDVKM. This CDR3 has 15 amino acids. V gave up 6 bases and J gave up 2 bases; unmatched junction bases: 8. Here the CDR3 reads CASRPPGQGPYEQYF. The CDR3, as DNA: TGTGCCAGCAGACCCCCGGGACAGGGACCCTACGAGCAGTACTTC.

For this clonotype: The junction departs from the called germline gene at one end, perhaps through a read error. CDR3 residues: CASSLDRYTEALF. The DNA for the CDR3 is TGCGCCAGCAGCTTGGACAGGTACACTGAAGCTCTCTTT. This chain links TRBV5-1 with TRBJ1-1; tentatively, D is TRBD1 (5 bases). Germline V CDR1 and CDR2: SGHRS, YFSETQ. This CDR3 is built from 13 residues.

The chain carries TRBV4-1 and TRBJ1-5; D might be TRBD1 (6 bases). CDR3 length equals 17 residues. Between the trimmed V and J ends, which lost 1 base and 3 bases, there was a span of 16 bases. CDR1 is MGHRA and CDR2 is YSYEKL in the germline V gene. CDR3 in amino acids: CASSQALLAGVNQPQHF. Written as DNA, the CDR3 is TGCGCCAGCAGCCAAGCATTGTTGGCAGGGGTCAATCAGCCCCAGCATTTT.

This clonotype was found many times. This chain joins TRBV30 and TRBJ2-5, with D possibly matching TRBD2 (5 bases). The germline CDR1 and CDR2 sequences are GTSNPN and SVGIG (reference sequence). Trimming left V 0 bases short and J 5 bases short, with 13 bases between. The CDR3 consists of 14 residues. The CDR3 sequence is CAWSVLVQRETQYF. For the CDR3, the DNA is TGTGCCTGGAGTGTCTTAGTGCAGCGGGAGACCCAGTACTTC.

A word on this clonotype: This may arise from a read error, as a much more abundant clone is one base away. The V call is TRBV2, the J call TRBJ2-5; D is uncertain. This CDR3 has 11 residues. CDR1 and CDR2 from the germline V gene are SNHLY and FYNNEI. CDR3 DNA sequence: TGTGCCGGCAGTGAAGCCCAGACCCAGTACTTC. Protein product: CAGSEAQTQYF.

This clonotype was recorded many times. The chain links TRBV5-1 to TRBJ1-1, with D unclear. The length of the CDR3 is 15 residues. The germline V and J ends were trimmed by 4 bases and 2 bases, with 15 bases remaining between them. The germline gives CDR1 SGHRS, CDR2 YFSETQ. CDR3 in amino acids: CASSQIIGGNTEAFF. DNA for the CDR3: TGCGCCAGCAGCCAAATCATCGGTGGAAACACTGAAGCTTTCTTT.

This chain uses TRBV7-2 with TRBJ2-1, with 13 bases that match TRBD2. The CDR3 extends over 15 amino acids. J lost 5 bases, V lost 5 bases, and 3 bases had no gene match. The germline gives CDR1 SGHTA, CDR2 FQGNSA. DNA for the CDR3: TGTGCCAGCAGCCCGGGACTAGCGGGAAACAATGAGCAGTTCTTC. It is translated as CASSPGLAGNNEQFF.

This clonotype was seen more than once but under ten times. J is TRBJ2-3 and V is TRBV14, with TRBD1 matching 10 bases. With 4 bases clipped from V and 4 bases from J, the junction kept 5 bases outside the gene matches. Germline-derived CDR1 and CDR2 are SGHDN and FVKESK. This CDR3 has 15 amino acids. CDR3 sequence reads: CASSRDRGFADTQYF. The CDR3 bases are TGTGCCAGCAGCCGGGACAGGGGATTTGCAGATACGCAGTATTTT.

At least ten counts were recorded for this clonotype. The rearrangement links TRBV11-3 to TRBJ1-6, with D maybe TRBD1 (6 bases). V dropped 5 bases and J dropped 6 bases, with 11 bases sitting between them. In germline, CDR1 is SGHNT, CDR2 YENEEA. CDR3 length: 14 residues. In DNA form, the CDR3 reads TGTGCCAGCAGCCCGGGGGGCCGTAATTCACCCCTCCACTTT. Its translation is CASSPGGRNSPLHF.

The chain couples TRBV29-1 to TRBJ2-7; no firm D call. The CDR3 contains 14 residues. Germline V gene sequence: CDR1 SQVTM, CDR2 ANQGSEA. V shed 2 bases and J shed 4 bases, with 15 bases lying between them. The CDR3 bases are TGCAGCGTTGAATCGCAGGCCGGTCGATACGAGCAGTACTTC. Translated, it gives CSVESQAGRYEQYF.

The V gene is TRBV6-2 or TRBV6-3, the J gene TRBJ2-1; 11 bases fit TRBD2. This CDR3 comprises 15 residues. The J segment lost 7 bases and the V segment lost 2 bases, leaving 4 bases of the junction unmatched. Germline lookup yields CDR1 MNHEY and CDR2 SVGEGT. CDR3: CASSYVAGGGNEQFF. Written as DNA, the CDR3 is TGTGCCAGCAGTTACGTAGCGGGAGGGGGGAATGAGCAGTTCTTC.

This sequence joins TRBV10-3 and TRBJ2-7, with TRBD1 matching over 8 bases. Germline V gene lookup returns CDR1 ENHRY and CDR2 SYGVKD. The CDR3 loop spans 14 amino acids. V shed 2 bases and J 2 bases; nucleotides not matched to a gene: 2. CDR3 bases: TGTGCCATCAGTGAGGGGACAGGAACCTACGAGCAGTACTTC. This sequence encodes CAISEGTGTYEQYF.

The sample holds many counts of this clonotype. The CDR3 DNA reads TGCAGTGCTAGAGATCTTTATCGGGAGCCCGGGGAGCTGTTTTTT. It codes for CSARDLYREPGELFF. The chain has TRBV20-1 and TRBJ2-2; maybe TRBD2 (6 bases). CDR1 DFQATT and CDR2 SNEGSKA come from the germline V gene (reference sequence). This CDR3 has 15 amino acids. Trimming removed 0 bases at V and 6 bases at J, with 14 bases between.

DNA of the CDR3: TGTGCCAGCAGCCAATTTTCCAGGGGAGGAACTGAAGCTTTCTTT. This sequence encodes CASSQFSRGGTEAFF. The rearrangement uses TRBV3-1 and TRBJ1-1; D possibly corresponds to TRBD1 (6 bases). Trimming shortened V by 2 bases and J by 5 bases, and 15 bases separated the two germline ends. CDR3 length: 15 amino acids. The germline gives CDR1 LGHDT, CDR2 YNNKEL (reference sequence).

Ten or more counts support this clonotype. The chain couples TRBV3-1 to TRBJ2-7, with a possible D match to TRBD1 (6 bases). V was shortened by 4 bases and J by 2 bases, with 12 bases between the two germline ends. Per germline, CDR1 LGHDT and CDR2 YNNKEL (reference sequence). This CDR3 has 14 amino acids. This CDR3 is CASSLRGPPYEQYF. The CDR3 nucleotides read TGTGCCAGCAGCCTCAGGGGCCCTCCCTACGAGCAGTACTTC.

In this sample, this clonotype turned up many times. The CDR3 nucleotides read TGTGCCAGCAGCTTAGATACCACAGGGGGCTTGGACATTCAGTACTTC. Its protein is CASSLDTTGGLDIQYF. The chain joins TRBV11-3 to TRBJ2-4, with 9 bases aligning to TRBD1. The CDR3 is 16 amino acids. The trim removed 0 bases at V and 8 bases at J, leaving 8 bases unmatched. Germline CDR1 and CDR2: SGHNT and YENEEA.

In its sample, this clonotype was seen many times. The chain has TRBV10-3 and TRBJ2-1; TRBD2 aligns across 10 bases. Germline V gene sequence: CDR1 ENHRY, CDR2 SYGVKD. The CDR3 extends over 14 amino acids. J lost 5 bases, V lost 8 bases, and 6 bases had no gene match. The CDR3 nucleotides are TGTGCCATCGCGTGGCTAGCGGGAGACAATGAGCAGTTCTTC. Residues: CAIAWLAGDNEQFF.

This clonotype was detected many times. The V and J genes are TRBV24-1 and TRBJ2-1; 8 nucleotides line up with TRBD2. The length of the CDR3 is 15 residues. Losses at the gene ends were 4 bases for V and 7 bases for J; bases not matched to a gene: 8. The germline V gene has CDR1 KGHDR and CDR2 SFDVKD. CDR3 in amino acids: CATSESGRATNEQFF. The CDR3 DNA follows: TGTGCCACCAGTGAGAGCGGGAGAGCCACGAATGAGCAGTTCTTC.